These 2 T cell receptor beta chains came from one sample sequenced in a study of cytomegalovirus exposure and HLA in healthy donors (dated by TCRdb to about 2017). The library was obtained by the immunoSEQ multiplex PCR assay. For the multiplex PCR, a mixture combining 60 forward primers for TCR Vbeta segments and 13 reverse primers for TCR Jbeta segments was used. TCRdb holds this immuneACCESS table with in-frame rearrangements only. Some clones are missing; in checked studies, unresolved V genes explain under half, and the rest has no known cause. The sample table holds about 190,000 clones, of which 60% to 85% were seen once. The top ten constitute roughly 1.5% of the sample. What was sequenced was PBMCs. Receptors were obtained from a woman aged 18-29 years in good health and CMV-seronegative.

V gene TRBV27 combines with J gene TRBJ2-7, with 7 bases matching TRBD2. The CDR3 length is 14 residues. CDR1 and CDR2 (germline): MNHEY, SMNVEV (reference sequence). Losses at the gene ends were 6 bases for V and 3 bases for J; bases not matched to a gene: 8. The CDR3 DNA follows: TGTGCCAGCAGCCGAGAGGGAGGGTACTACGAGCAGTACTTC. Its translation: CASSREGGYYEQYF.

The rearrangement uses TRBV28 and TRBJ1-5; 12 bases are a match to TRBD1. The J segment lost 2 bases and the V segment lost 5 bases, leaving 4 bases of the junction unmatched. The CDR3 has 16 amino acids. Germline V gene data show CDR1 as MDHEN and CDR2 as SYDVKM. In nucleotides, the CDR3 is TGTGCCAGCAGTCTGGGGACAGGGGGCGGCAATCAGCCCCAGCATTTT. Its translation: CASSLGTGGGNQPQHF.